One sample yielded the 23 T cell receptor beta chains listed below, sequenced in a study of blood T cells in healthy people across ages. Together with a sample-barcoded 5' primer, a J-beta primer mix was included in a second PCR lasting about 6 to 11 cycles. TCRdb reanalysed the 5' RACE reads using MiXCR and keeps one entry per CDR3 protein. The sample holds more than 1.4 million distinct CDR3 sequences, 42% seen once. Sequenced input: blood. These receptors originate from a woman under 30 in good health.

The sample holds a few counts of this clonotype. CDR3 bases: TGCGCCAGCAGCCAGGTGGGGCCCGATGGAGATACGCAGTATTTT. Translated, it gives CASSQVGPDGDTQYF. The chain is built from TRBV4-1 and TRBJ2-3; possible D gene TRBD1, 5 bases. In germline, CDR1 is MGHRA, CDR2 YSYEKL. Trimming pared 3 bases from V and 5 bases from J, leaving 15 bases between. The CDR3 length is 15 residues.

V is TRBV7-9 and J is TRBJ1-5; D unclear. Germline CDR1 and CDR2: SEHNR and FQNEAQ (reference sequence). The CDR3 has 14 residues. V lost 7 bases and J lost 4, with 14 bases in between. As DNA, the CDR3 is TGTGCCAGCACACTAGCCGGGTTGAATCAGCCCCAGCATTTT. Amino acids: CASTLAGLNQPQHF.

The V gene is TRBV6-6, the J gene TRBJ2-1; no clear D gene. The V end was cut by 4 bases, the J end by 10 bases, with 11 bases between. The CDR3 is 12 amino acids. In germline, CDR1 is MNHNY, CDR2 SVGAGI (reference sequence). The CDR3 DNA sequence: TGTGCCAGCAGTTTCAGTGTTGAGGAGCAGTTCTTC. Amino acid sequence: CASSFSVEEQFF.

The chain employs TRBV5-1 and TRBJ1-1; no clear D. In germline, CDR1 is SGHRS, CDR2 YFSETQ. The CDR3 is made up of 15 amino acids. Between the trimmed V and J ends, which lost 4 bases and 5 bases, there was a span of 18 bases. CDR3 in amino acids: CASSSGRQRGTEAFF. CDR3 DNA: TGCGCCAGCAGCAGCGGACGGCAGAGAGGGACTGAAGCTTTCTTT.

The chain joins TRBV3-1 to TRBJ1-6; tentative D call: TRBD1 (6 bases). CDR1 and CDR2 (germline): LGHDT, YNNKEL (reference sequence). The CDR3 contains 14 residues. V was trimmed by 5 bases and J by 7 bases, leaving 12 bases between them. CDR3 sequence reads: CASSTGTQNSPLHF. CDR3 nucleotide sequence: TGTGCCAGCAGCACAGGGACGCAAAATTCACCCCTCCACTTT.

The chain carries TRBV6-2 or TRBV6-3 and TRBJ2-7; D perhaps matches TRBD2 (5 bases). CDR3 length: 17 amino acids. The V gene lost 6 bases and the J gene lost 12 bases, with 33 bases spanning the gap. Per the germline V gene, CDR1 is MNHEY and CDR2 is SVGEGT. The CDR3 protein is CASSLFPLGGPQETRYF. In nucleotides, the CDR3 is TGTGCCAGCAGCTTGTTCCCTCTAGGCGGGCCTCAAGAGACCCGGTACTTC.

The gene calls are TRBV20-1 and TRBJ2-7; D is perhaps TRBD1 or TRBD2 (6 bases each). The CDR3 sequence is 15 residues long. In germline, CDR1 is DFQATT, CDR2 SNEGSKA (reference sequence). V shed 6 bases and J shed 7 bases, with 25 bases lying between them. CDR3: CSAKETRGSLNEQYF. As DNA, the CDR3 is TGCAGTGCCAAAGAGACTAGGGGGTCACTCAATGAGCAGTACTTC.

This clonotype appeared a few times. The genes are TRBV10-3 and TRBJ1-2; unclear D gene. This CDR3 is 15 amino acids long. From germline, CDR1 is ENHRY and CDR2 SYGVKD. The V end was cut by 2 bases, the J end by 2 bases, with 12 bases between. The DNA for the CDR3 is TGTGCCATCAGTGAGGATCGGACTCAGAACTATGGCTACACCTTC. This codes for CAISEDRTQNYGYTF.

The chain uses TRBV12-3 or TRBV12-4 and TRBJ2-2, with D uncertain. The length of the CDR3 is 12 residues. V was cut by 5 bases and J by 6 bases, with 7 bases left in between. The CDR3 DNA is TGTGCCAGCAGTCGGAGTCCCGGGGAGCTGTTTTTT. Amino acids: CASSRSPGELFF.

The chain employs TRBV6-1 and TRBJ2-5; TRBD1 agrees at 11 bases. The germline V gene has CDR1 MNHNS and CDR2 SASEGT. Unmatched junction bases numbered 10, after V lost 5 bases and J lost 5 bases. The CDR3 length is 16 residues. CDR3 DNA: TGTGCCAGCAGTCCAACCGGGACAGGGGGTAGGGAGACCCAGTACTTC. Protein sequence: CASSPTGTGGRETQYF.

The chain uses TRBV4-1 and TRBJ1-1; D is possibly TRBD1 (5 bases). Germline V lookup: CDR1 MGHRA, CDR2 YSYEKL. CDR3 size: 13 residues. Trimming stripped 6 bases from V and 2 bases from J, with 10 bases between. The CDR3 loop is CASRDQGNTEAFF. The DNA for the CDR3 is TGCGCCAGCAGGGACCAGGGCAACACTGAAGCTTTCTTT.

The rearrangement links TRBV20-1 to TRBJ2-5; 9 nucleotides match TRBD1. J was trimmed by 11 bases and V by 6 bases; bases with no gene match: 25. The CDR3 consists of 17 residues. Germline V gene data show CDR1 as DFQATT and CDR2 as SNEGSKA (reference sequence). The CDR3 reads CSAPDSPTGGAYNEQYF. CDR3 nucleotide sequence: TGCAGTGCCCCTGATAGCCCGACAGGGGGGGCCTACAATGAGCAGTACTTC.

This rearrangement joins TRBV2 to TRBJ2-2; the match to TRBD1 covers 7 bases. The trim removed 7 bases at V and 2 bases at J, leaving 10 bases unmatched. The germline V gene encodes CDR1 SNHLY and CDR2 FYNNEI. The CDR3 extends over 16 amino acids. In nucleotides, the CDR3 is TGTGCCAGCACTGTCCGGGACAGTTCCAACACCGGGGAGCTGTTTTTT. Translating it yields CASTVRDSSNTGELFF. Full variable domain (remainder filled in from reference TRBV2 and TRBJ2-2): EPEVTQTPSHQVTQMGQEVILRCVPISNHLYFYWYRQILGQKVEFLVSFYNNEISEKSEIFDDQFSVERPDGSNFTLKIRSTKLEDSAMYFCASTVRDSSNTGELFFGEGSRLTVL.

The rearrangement joins TRBV7-7 to TRBJ2-1; 9 bases map to TRBD1. Germline CDR1 reads SSHAT; CDR2 reads FNYEAQ (reference sequence). There are 17 residues in the CDR3. The junction had 10 bases not matched to a gene; V was cut back by 1 base and J by 6 bases. This chain's CDR3 is CASSLDPPGTGSNEQFF. CDR3 DNA sequence: TGTGCCAGCAGCTTAGATCCCCCCGGGACAGGGTCCAATGAGCAGTTCTTC.

This clonotype was detected a few times. CDR3: CASSLAITEAGYTF. CDR3 bases: TGTGCCAGCAGCTTAGCGATCACCGAGGCTGGCTACACCTTC. The genes are TRBV7-9 and TRBJ1-2; D remains unclear. This CDR3 region has 14 residues. CDR1 and CDR2 from the germline V gene are SEHNR and FQNEAQ (reference sequence). Trimming removed 0 bases from V and 7 bases from J, with 12 bases in between.

The chain joins TRBV20-1 to TRBJ2-7; TRBD2 matches 14 bases. The J call may not be correct, given that the DNA end is closer to TRBJ2-5. This CDR3 spans 13 amino acids. The germline CDR1 and CDR2 sequences are DFQATT and SNEGSKA (reference sequence). CDR3 amino acids: CCGTSGRQETQYF. CDR3 DNA sequence: TGCTGCGGGACTAGCGGGAGACAGGAGACCCAGTACTTC.

This clonotype was seen more than once but under ten times. Written as DNA, the CDR3 is TGCGCCAGCAGCCGTATAGGTCAACTTAATTCACCCCTCCACTTT. Protein sequence: CASSRIGQLNSPLHF. The chain joins TRBV4-1 to TRBJ1-6; the D is unclear. CDR3 length: 15 residues. Germline assignment: CDR1 MGHRA and CDR2 YSYEKL. V lost 4 bases to trimming and J lost 6 bases, with 13 bases between them.

This clonotype was counted between two and nine times. The chain employs TRBV20-1 and TRBJ2-5; D is undetermined. The CDR3 extends over 14 amino acids. From germline, CDR1 is DFQATT and CDR2 SNEGSKA (reference sequence). Deletions cut 1 base from V and 4 bases from J, with 13 bases between. CDR3 DNA sequence: TGCAGTGCTAGAGGGGATGCGGTGGGAGAGACCCAGTACTTC. This encodes CSARGDAVGETQYF.

The genes are TRBV12-3 or TRBV12-4 and TRBJ1-2; D may be TRBD1 (6 bases). V shed 2 bases and J shed 8 bases, with 12 bases lying between them. This CDR3 has 13 amino acids. CDR3 nucleotide sequence: TGTGCCAGCAGTTTACAGGGGCGCGGAGGCTACACCTTC. Protein sequence: CASSLQGRGGYTF.

This chain joins TRBV5-1 and TRBJ2-6; D is unclear. Germline V gene lookup returns CDR1 SGHRS and CDR2 YFSETQ. Trimming stripped 4 bases from V and 0 bases from J, with 17 bases between. This CDR3 region has 18 residues. CDR3 region: CASSPGGDLSSGANVLTF. In nucleotides, the CDR3 is TGCGCCAGCAGCCCCGGCGGAGACCTCAGCTCTGGGGCCAACGTCCTGACTTTC.

This clonotype was counted at least ten times. The chain couples TRBV5-1 to TRBJ1-1; D is ambiguous. From germline, CDR1 is SGHRS and CDR2 YFSETQ. CDR3 size: 13 residues. Trimming took off 4 bases at V and 2 bases at J, with 9 bases between the two ends. The CDR3 coding sequence is TGCGCCAGCAGCCCTGGTACAAACACTGAAGCTTTCTTT. Its translation is CASSPGTNTEAFF.

This clonotype was seen more than once but under ten times. The rearrangement links TRBV20-1 to TRBJ2-4, with 7 bases matching TRBD1. The DNA end is more similar to TRBJ2-5, so the J call may be wrong. Germline CDR1 reads DFQATT; CDR2 reads SNEGSKA (reference sequence). The CDR3 contains 12 residues. The CDR3 coding sequence is TGCAGCCTCGGGACAGTACAAGAGACCCAGTACTTC. This sequence encodes CSLGTVQETQYF.

The rearrangement joins TRBV19 to TRBJ1-4; TRBD1 matches at 7 bases. The CDR3 sequence is 16 residues long. The V gene end was trimmed by 2 bases and the J gene end by 6 bases; junction bases not matched to a gene: 9. Germline lookup yields CDR1 LNHDA and CDR2 SQIVND (reference sequence). As DNA, the CDR3 is TGTGCCAGTAGTATATGGAGATGGGACAGTCATGAAAAACTGTTTTTT. Translating it yields CASSIWRWDSHEKLFF.